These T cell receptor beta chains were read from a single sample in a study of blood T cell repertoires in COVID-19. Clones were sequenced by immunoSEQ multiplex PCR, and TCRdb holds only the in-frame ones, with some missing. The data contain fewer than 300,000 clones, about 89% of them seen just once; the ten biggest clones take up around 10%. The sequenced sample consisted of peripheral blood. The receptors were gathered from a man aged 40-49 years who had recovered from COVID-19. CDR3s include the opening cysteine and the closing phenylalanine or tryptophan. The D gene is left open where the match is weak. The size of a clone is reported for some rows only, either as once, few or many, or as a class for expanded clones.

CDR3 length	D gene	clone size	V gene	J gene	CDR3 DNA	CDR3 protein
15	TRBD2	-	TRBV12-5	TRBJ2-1	TGTGCTAGTGGCTCTAGCGGCTTCTCCTACAATGAGCAGTTCTTC	CASGSSGFSYNEQFF
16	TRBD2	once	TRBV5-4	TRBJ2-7	TGTGCCAGCAGCTTGGCCCGTAGCGGGAGTCTTTACGAGCAGTACTTC	CASSLARSGSLYEQYF
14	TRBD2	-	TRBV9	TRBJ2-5	TGTGCCAGCACCGCTAGCGGGGGGGCAGAGACCCAGTACTTC	CASTASGGAETQYF
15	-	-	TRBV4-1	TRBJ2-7	TGCGCCAGCAGCCAAGTCCCGGGGGAATCCTACGAGCAGTACTTC	CASSQVPGESYEQYF
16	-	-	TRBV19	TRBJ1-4	TGTGCCAGTAGAGGCCGGCGGGGGCCGAGGAATGAAAAACTGTTTTTT	CASRGRRGPRNEKLFF
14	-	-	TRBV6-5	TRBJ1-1	TGTGCCAGCAGTTACAATACACTGAACACTGAAGCTTTCTTT	CASSYNTLNTEAFF
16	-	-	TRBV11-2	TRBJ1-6	TGTGCCAGCAGCTTAGGAATGGGGGCAGGTAATTCACCCCTCCACTTT	CASSLGMGAGNSPLHF
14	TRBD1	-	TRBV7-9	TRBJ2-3	TGTGCCAGCAGCCTCCCCGGGGACAGTTATACGCAGTATTTT	CASSLPGDSYTQYF
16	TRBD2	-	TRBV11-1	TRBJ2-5	TGTGCCAGCAGCTTACGTAGCGGGAGGTACCAAGAGACCCAGTACTTC	CASSLRSGRYQETQYF
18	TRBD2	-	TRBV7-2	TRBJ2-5	TGTGCCAGCAGCCCCCGTGCGGGACTAGCGGGGGTGGAAGAGACCCAGTACTTC	CASSPRAGLAGVEETQYF
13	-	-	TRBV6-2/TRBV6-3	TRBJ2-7	TGTGCCAGCAGCTCTATCCCCAGAGGCGAGCAGTACTTC	CASSSIPRGEQYF
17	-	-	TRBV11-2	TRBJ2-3	TGTGCCAGCAGCCGGGGCTTACGGGAGCGCTTCACAGATACGCAGTATTTT	CASSRGLRERFTDTQYF
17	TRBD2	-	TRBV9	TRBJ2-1	TGTGCCAGCAGCGTGAAGACTAGCGGGAGAAATAACAATGAGCAGTTCTTC	CASSVKTSGRNNNEQFF
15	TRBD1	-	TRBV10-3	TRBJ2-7	TGTGCCATCAGTGAGTCGAGGGACAGGGGGAGGGAGCAGTACTTC	CAISESRDRGREQYF
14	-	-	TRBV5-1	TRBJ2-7	TGCGCCAGCAGCGTCACCGGGAAACACTACGAGCAGTACTTC	CASSVTGKHYEQYF
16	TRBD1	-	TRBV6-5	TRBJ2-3	TGTGCCAGCAGCTACAGGGGATTTGGGAGCACAGATACGCAGTATTTT	CASSYRGFGSTDTQYF
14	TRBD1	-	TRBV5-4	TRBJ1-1	TGTGCCAGCAGCTTACAGGGAGGGACAGGAGAAGCTTTCTTT	CASSLQGGTGEAFF
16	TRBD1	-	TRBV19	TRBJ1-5	TGTGCCAGTAGTCCCCCCCCAGCAGGGGGCTATCAGCCCCAGCATTTT	CASSPPPAGGYQPQHF
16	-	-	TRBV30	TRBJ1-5	TGTGCCTGGAATAGGGGCAGCCTTTATAGCAATCAGCCCCAGCATTTT	CAWNRGSLYSNQPQHF
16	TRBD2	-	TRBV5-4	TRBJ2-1	TGTGCCAGCAGCCCAAGACTAGCGGGGGGGTACAATGAGCAGTTCTTC	CASSPRLAGGYNEQFF
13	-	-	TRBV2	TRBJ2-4	TGTGCCAGCGGGGCCAGAGCCAAAAACATTCAGTACTTC	CASGARAKNIQYF
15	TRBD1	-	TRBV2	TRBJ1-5	TGTGCCAGCAGTGGAGAACCAAGGGGGCCTCAGCCCCAGCATTTT	CASSGEPRGPQPQHF
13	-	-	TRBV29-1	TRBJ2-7	TGCAGCGTTGGAGGTGGGGCCTCCTACGAGCAGTACTTC	CSVGGGASYEQYF
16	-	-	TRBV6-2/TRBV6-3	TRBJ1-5	TGTGCCAGCAGTTACAATGGCGGGGCAGGCAATCAGCCCCAGCATTTT	CASSYNGGAGNQPQHF
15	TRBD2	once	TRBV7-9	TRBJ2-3	TGTGCCAGCAGCCGCGGGGGGCCGGGCGCAGATACGCAGTATTTT	CASSRGGPGADTQYF